This T cell receptor (beta chain) is from a study of blood T cell repertoires in COVID-19. Study-level background: The United States, Italy and Spain supplied acute and convalescent COVID-19 samples. T cells, B-cell-depleted T cells, or PBMCs supplied cDNA or gDNA.

Per the germline V gene, CDR1 is MNHEY and CDR2 is SMNVEV (reference sequence). V lost 2 bases, J lost 4 bases, and 6 bases lay in between. The CDR3 extends over 13 amino acids. About this clone: The sample carries other DNA sequences with the same CDR3.

The authors' processing: Reference gene primer amplification yielded estimated nucleated cell counts. The repertoire was sequenced with immunoSEQ multiplex PCR; TCRdb's copy has only in-frame clones and lacks some. V and J calls and clone size follow that table, whereas D and trimming were derived from the DNA. The data show 150,000 to 200,000 clones, around nine tenths seen once. Sample: peripheral blood. The rearrangement joins TRBV27 to TRBJ1-5; unclear D gene. The source of this sequence is a man aged 40-50 years with acute or convalescent COVID-19. DNA for the CDR3: TGTGCCAGCAGTTTACTGAGTAATCAGCCCCAGCATTTT. Its translation is CASSLLSNQPQHF.